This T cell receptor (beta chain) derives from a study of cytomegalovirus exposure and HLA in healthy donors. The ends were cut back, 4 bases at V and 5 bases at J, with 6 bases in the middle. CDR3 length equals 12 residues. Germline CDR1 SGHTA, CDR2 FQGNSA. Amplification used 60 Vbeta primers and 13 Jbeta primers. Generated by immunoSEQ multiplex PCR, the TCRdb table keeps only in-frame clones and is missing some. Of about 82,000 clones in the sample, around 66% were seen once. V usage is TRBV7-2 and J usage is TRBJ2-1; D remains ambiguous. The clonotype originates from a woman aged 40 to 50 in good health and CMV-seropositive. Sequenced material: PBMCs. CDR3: CASSSYNNEQFF. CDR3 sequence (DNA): TGTGCCAGCAGCTCGTATAACAATGAGCAGTTCTTC.